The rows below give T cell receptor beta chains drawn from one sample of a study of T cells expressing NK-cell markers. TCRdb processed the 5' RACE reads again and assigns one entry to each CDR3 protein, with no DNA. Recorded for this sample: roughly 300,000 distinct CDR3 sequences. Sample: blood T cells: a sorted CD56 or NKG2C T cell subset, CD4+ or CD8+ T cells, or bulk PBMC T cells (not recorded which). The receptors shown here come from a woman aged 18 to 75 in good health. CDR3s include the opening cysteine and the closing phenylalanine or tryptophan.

cdr3_aa: CASRNRETQYF
j_call: TRBJ2-5
v_call: TRBV11-2

cdr3_aa: CASSPPRGDLYGYTF
j_call: TRBJ1-2
v_call: TRBV3-1

cdr3_aa: CASRRDIIYNEQFF
j_call: TRBJ2-1
v_call: TRBV7-2

cdr3_aa: CASSRLTGSAMGDDSPLHF
j_call: TRBJ1-6
v_call: TRBV4-3

cdr3_aa: CATSLGGLAGHYNEQFF
j_call: TRBJ2-1
v_call: TRBV24-1

cdr3_aa: CASSPWGLAGDTDTQYF
j_call: TRBJ2-3
v_call: TRBV18

cdr3_aa: CASSLLDRGGEQFF
j_call: TRBJ2-1
v_call: TRBV5-1

cdr3_aa: CASSQDWAGNGYTF
j_call: TRBJ1-2
v_call: TRBV4-3

cdr3_aa: CAISMQEAAGELFF
j_call: TRBJ2-2
v_call: TRBV10-3

cdr3_aa: CASSDGGAGNTIYF
j_call: TRBJ1-3
v_call: TRBV5-1

cdr3_aa: CSVDWTGQTDTQYF
j_call: TRBJ2-3
v_call: TRBV29-1

cdr3_aa: CASSRDRRPLGEQFF
j_call: TRBJ2-1
v_call: TRBV12-3/TRBV12-4

cdr3_aa: CASSTRLAGFEQFF
j_call: TRBJ2-1
v_call: TRBV6-2/TRBV6-3

cdr3_aa: CASSLGLAGGPDNEQFF
j_call: TRBJ2-1
v_call: TRBV5-1

cdr3_aa: CASSLKGQGNIQYF
j_call: TRBJ2-4
v_call: TRBV28

cdr3_aa: CASRSLERDPYNEQFF
j_call: TRBJ2-1
v_call: TRBV7-2

cdr3_aa: CATETEGGRTDTQYF
j_call: TRBJ2-3
v_call: TRBV15

cdr3_aa: CASSPQHLAGETQYF
j_call: TRBJ2-5
v_call: TRBV9

cdr3_aa: CASSLAGAAEAFF
j_call: TRBJ1-1
v_call: TRBV5-1

cdr3_aa: CASNRDTGELFF
j_call: TRBJ2-2
v_call: TRBV12-3/TRBV12-4

cdr3_aa: CSASIATETQYF
j_call: TRBJ2-5
v_call: TRBV20-1

cdr3_aa: CASSLKGPPVDQPQHF
j_call: TRBJ1-5
v_call: TRBV18

cdr3_aa: CSARDRGTSGRVEQETQYF
j_call: TRBJ2-5
v_call: TRBV20-1

cdr3_aa: CASSLSLAGVADTQYF
j_call: TRBJ2-3
v_call: TRBV5-4

cdr3_aa: CASSSPSDREGTQYF
j_call: TRBJ2-5
v_call: TRBV28

cdr3_aa: CASSLTADTQYF
j_call: TRBJ2-3
v_call: TRBV7-2

cdr3_aa: CASSLVYDASYNEQFF
j_call: TRBJ2-1
v_call: TRBV7-2

cdr3_aa: CASSLPETSGGGNIQYF
j_call: TRBJ2-4
v_call: TRBV7-2

cdr3_aa: CASSLRGLAGGEQYF
j_call: TRBJ2-7
v_call: TRBV7-2

cdr3_aa: CSASEGSYGYTF
j_call: TRBJ1-2
v_call: TRBV20-1

cdr3_aa: CSVGYVTGELFF
j_call: TRBJ2-2
v_call: TRBV29-1

cdr3_aa: CASSLTGGISPLHF
j_call: TRBJ1-6
v_call: TRBV12-3/TRBV12-4

cdr3_aa: CASSQGPGTATSGGEDEQFF
j_call: TRBJ2-1
v_call: TRBV4-3

cdr3_aa: CASSLYPGLYGYTF
j_call: TRBJ1-2
v_call: TRBV28

cdr3_aa: CASSQMTAMNTEAFF
j_call: TRBJ1-1
v_call: TRBV7-3

cdr3_aa: CASTLDGNQPQHF
j_call: TRBJ1-5
v_call: TRBV6-6

cdr3_aa: CAISPGQMNTEAFF
j_call: TRBJ1-1
v_call: TRBV10-3

cdr3_aa: CASRTATGKGNTIYF
j_call: TRBJ1-3
v_call: TRBV12-3/TRBV12-4

cdr3_aa: CASSSAGQNYNEQFF
j_call: TRBJ2-1
v_call: TRBV18

cdr3_aa: CAISGTEQETQYF
j_call: TRBJ2-5
v_call: TRBV10-3

cdr3_aa: CASSQDAYSYEQYF
j_call: TRBJ2-7
v_call: TRBV14

cdr3_aa: CASSRVGSGTEAFF
j_call: TRBJ1-1
v_call: TRBV7-3

cdr3_aa: CASRSVYEQYF
j_call: TRBJ2-7
v_call: TRBV12-3/TRBV12-4

cdr3_aa: CASRAGSSQETQYF
j_call: TRBJ2-5
v_call: TRBV5-4

cdr3_aa: CASSFFPGQSYEQYF
j_call: TRBJ2-7
v_call: TRBV7-9

cdr3_aa: CASSLEEGAGGTGELFF
j_call: TRBJ2-2
v_call: TRBV28

cdr3_aa: CASSYVAEETQYF
j_call: TRBJ2-5
v_call: TRBV6-2/TRBV6-3

cdr3_aa: CASSSSGQAAKNIQYF
j_call: TRBJ2-4
v_call: TRBV7-9

cdr3_aa: CASRETDTQYF
j_call: TRBJ2-3
v_call: TRBV28

cdr3_aa: CASSPELALDYEQYF
j_call: TRBJ2-7
v_call: TRBV5-6

cdr3_aa: CASSLATGHNSPLHF
j_call: TRBJ1-6
v_call: TRBV5-5

cdr3_aa: CASSLKSTSGNTDTQYF
j_call: TRBJ2-3
v_call: TRBV4-2

cdr3_aa: CASRSGTGTQYF
j_call: TRBJ2-3
v_call: TRBV10-1

cdr3_aa: CASSMISDTQYF
j_call: TRBJ2-3
v_call: TRBV7-2

cdr3_aa: CASGLPRGGTDTQYF
j_call: TRBJ2-3
v_call: TRBV12-5

cdr3_aa: CAPTTSYEQYF
j_call: TRBJ2-7
v_call: TRBV10-3

cdr3_aa: CASRPLGDRLRDGYTF
j_call: TRBJ1-2
v_call: TRBV28

cdr3_aa: CASSLSGPLAANTGELFF
j_call: TRBJ2-2
v_call: TRBV28

cdr3_aa: CASSAHLGTQYF
j_call: TRBJ2-5
v_call: TRBV7-8